The 13 T cell receptor beta chains presented below share a single source sample, sequenced in a study of blood T cell repertoires in COVID-19. The assay was immunoSEQ multiplex PCR, and TCRdb's table has in-frame clones only and misses some. The sample consists of fewer than 300,000 clones, approximately 85% of them appearing once. Sequenced sample: PBMCs or T cells enriched from blood (not recorded which). Every receptor here comes from a woman aged 30 to 39 who had recovered from COVID-19.

This clone appeared once. V is TRBV10-2 and J is TRBJ1-4; no clear D gene. This CDR3 has 13 residues. V was shortened by 6 bases and J by 3 bases, with 8 bases between the two germline ends. Germline lookup yields CDR1 WSHSY and CDR2 SAAADI. The CDR3 sequence is CASRVAANEKLFF. CDR3 nucleotides: TGCGCCAGCAGGGTAGCGGCTAATGAAAAACTGTTTTTT.

The chain is built from TRBV6-5 and TRBJ2-7; 7 bases agree with TRBD2. This CDR3 region has 15 residues. Germline CDR1 MNHEY, CDR2 SVGAGI. Unmatched junction bases numbered 11, after V lost 6 bases and J lost 3 bases. Here the CDR3 DNA reads TGTGCCAGCAGCGGTACGGGGCTAGCGGTCTACGAGCAGTACTTC. Translated: CASSGTGLAVYEQYF.

This chain joins TRBV4-1 and TRBJ2-7, with 10 bases identical to TRBD2. CDR1 and CDR2 (germline): MGHRA, YSYEKL. The junction had 4 bases not matched to a gene; V was cut back by 6 bases and J by 2 bases. This CDR3 spans 14 amino acids. CDR3 DNA: TGCGCCAGCAGGAAAGCGGGGGGGGCCTACGAGCAGTACTTC. Its protein is CASRKAGGAYEQYF.

The gene calls are TRBV7-6 and TRBJ1-1; D ambiguous. The CDR3 runs to 17 residues. V lost 3 bases to trimming and J lost 0 bases, with 17 bases between them. The germline gives CDR1 SGHVS, CDR2 FNYEAQ. CDR3 protein: CASSFGSREEMNTEAFF. The DNA for the CDR3 is TGTGCCAGCAGCTTTGGGTCTCGTGAGGAGATGAACACTGAAGCTTTCTTT.

The chain joins TRBV13 to TRBJ1-5; TRBD1 matches at 7 bases. CDR3 size: 14 residues. The germline gives CDR1 PRHDT, CDR2 FYEKMQ (reference sequence). The J segment lost 1 base and the V segment lost 6 bases, leaving 3 bases of the junction unmatched. The CDR3 region is CASRRQGSNQPQHF. In DNA form, the CDR3 reads TGTGCCAGCAGGCGACAGGGAAGCAATCAGCCCCAGCATTTT.

The rearrangement joins TRBV10-3 to TRBJ2-7, with a tentative D call TRBD1 (6 bases). The CDR3 has 14 amino acids. V was pared by 0 bases and J by 2 bases, with 8 bases between. The germline CDR1 and CDR2 sequences are ENHRY and SYGVKD. The CDR3 nucleotides read TGTGCCATCAGTGAGTCGACAGGAGCCTACGAGCAGTACTTC. Translating it yields CAISESTGAYEQYF.

This clone was recorded a few times. This sequence joins TRBV6-5 and TRBJ1-1; D is undetermined. CDR1 MNHEY and CDR2 SVGAGI come from the germline V gene. The CDR3 contains 15 residues. The V end lost 0 bases, the J end lost 4 bases, and 12 bases lay between the germline ends. For the CDR3, the DNA is TGTGCCAGCAGTTACTCGGCAGGTATGCGCACTGAAGCTTTCTTT. Its translation is CASSYSAGMRTEAFF.

As for this clone: Other DNA sequences within the sample encode an identical CDR3. V is TRBV24-1 and J is TRBJ2-3; a weak D match, TRBD1 (6 bases). CDR1 is KGHDR, CDR2 SFDVKD, per germline. The CDR3 loop spans 15 amino acids. Trimming stripped 0 bases from V and 0 bases from J, with 6 bases between. The CDR3: CATSDLTGSTDTQYF. DNA of the CDR3: TGTGCCACCAGTGATTTGACAGGGAGCACAGATACGCAGTATTTT.

V gene TRBV7-9 combines with J gene TRBJ2-1; TRBD2 agrees at 9 bases. In germline, CDR1 is SEHNR, CDR2 FQNEAQ (reference sequence). CDR3 length: 16 amino acids. Germline trimming cut 7 bases from V and 4 bases from J; bases unmatched to any gene: 11. The CDR3 bases are TGTGCCAGCACCCCAGCGGGAGGTACCCCTTACAATGAGCAGTTCTTC. This gives the protein CASTPAGGTPYNEQFF.

V gene TRBV12-3 or TRBV12-4 combines with J gene TRBJ1-2; TRBD1 matches at 8 bases. CDR3 length: 13 residues. Unmatched junction bases numbered 3, after V lost 5 bases and J lost 4 bases. CDR3 DNA: TGTGCCAGCAGTCAGGACAGGGCCTATGGCTACACCTTC. Its protein is CASSQDRAYGYTF.

The CDR3, as DNA: TGTGCCAGCAGCGGGTCTGGAGGTAGCTCCTATAATTCACCCCTCCACTTT. It encodes CASSGSGGSSYNSPLHF. The chain is built from TRBV28 and TRBJ1-6; no definite D call. The ends were cut back, 6 bases at V and 0 bases at J, with 15 bases in the middle. The CDR3 runs 17 residues. Germline CDR1 MDHEN, CDR2 SYDVKM. The variable domain in full, completed from reference TRBV28 and TRBJ1-6, reads DVKVTQSSRYLVKRTGEKVFLECVQDMDHENMFWYRQDPGLGLRLIYFSYDVKMKEKGDIPEGYSVSREKKERFSLILESASTNQTSMYLCASSGSGGSSYNSPLHFGNGTRLTVT.

This chain links TRBV28 with TRBJ2-3; 10 positions match TRBD2. This CDR3 comprises 15 residues. The germline CDR1 and CDR2 sequences are MDHEN and SYDVKM. V gave up 6 bases and J gave up 4 bases; unmatched junction bases: 7. CDR3 in DNA: TGTGCCAGCAGAGTCCTAGCGGGAGAGGCAGATACGCAGTATTTT. Its protein product is CASRVLAGEADTQYF.

CDR3: CASVMDGHSNQPQHF. The DNA for the CDR3 is TGTGCCAGCGTAATGGACGGACATAGCAATCAGCCCCAGCATTTT. The V and J genes are TRBV2 and TRBJ1-5, with a possible D match to TRBD1 (5 bases). V gave up 8 bases and J gave up 0 bases, with 14 bases separating them. Germline lookup yields CDR1 SNHLY and CDR2 FYNNEI. There are 15 residues in the CDR3.